Each of the 30 T cell receptor beta chains below was sequenced from the same sample in a study of shared clonotypes between healthy human individuals. Assay: immunoSEQ multiplex PCR; the TCRdb copy retains only in-frame clones and omits some. The data contain 1.6 million or so clones, 98% of them singletons. The sequencing input was naive CD4+ T cells sorted from blood. Indicated subset: CD45RA+ positively selected. These receptors were taken from a young man in good health.

The chain uses TRBV19 and TRBJ2-7; 10 positions match TRBD2. Trimming took 6 bases from V and 0 from J; bases not matched to a gene: 8. The CDR3 runs to 16 residues. Germline-derived CDR1 and CDR2 are LNHDA and SQIVND (reference sequence). The CDR3 bases are TGTGCCAGTAGGGCTAGCGGGAGCGACAACTCCTACGAGCAGTACTTC. This encodes CASRASGSDNSYEQYF.

This chain links TRBV6-6 with TRBJ1-5; D unclear. V was trimmed by 2 bases and J by 5 bases, leaving 10 bases between them. Germline V gives CDR1 MNHNY, CDR2 SVGAGI (reference sequence). The CDR3 sequence is 14 residues long. The CDR3 reads CASSYEGFHQPQHF. The CDR3 DNA is TGTGCCAGCAGTTACGAGGGATTCCATCAGCCCCAGCATTTT.

This chain connects TRBV19 to TRBJ2-1; TRBD2 aligns across 8 bases. This CDR3 is built from 15 residues. CDR1 LNHDA and CDR2 SQIVND come from the germline V gene (reference sequence). The V and J ends lost 8 bases and 5 bases, in that order; junction bases with no gene match: 11. In nucleotides, the CDR3 is TGTGCCAGTTCCCACGGGAGGGCCGTAAACAATGAGCAGTTCTTC. Translation: CASSHGRAVNNEQFF.

The V gene is TRBV25-1, the J gene TRBJ1-2, with D possibly being TRBD1 (6 bases). V was cut by 5 bases and J by 3 bases, with 19 bases left in between. This CDR3 has 16 amino acids. CDR1 and CDR2 from the germline V gene are MGHDK and SYGVNS. The CDR3 bases are TGTGCCAGCAGTCCCCGTCAGGCAGGGGTCGACTATGGCTACACCTTC. Its translation is CASSPRQAGVDYGYTF.

The chain uses TRBV27 and TRBJ2-1, with 9 bases fitting TRBD2. The CDR3 covers 15 residues. Germline V gives CDR1 MNHEY, CDR2 SMNVEV (reference sequence). Unmatched junction bases numbered 4, after V lost 1 base and J lost 6 bases. CDR3 nucleotide sequence: TGTGCCAGCAGTTTATTTAGCGGGAGTCGCAATGAGCAGTTCTTC. As protein: CASSLFSGSRNEQFF.

The J gene is TRBJ1-1, the V gene TRBV5-1; weak D call: TRBD1 (6 bases). V was pared by 1 base and J by 4 bases, with 11 bases between. Germline V gives CDR1 SGHRS, CDR2 YFSETQ. The CDR3 is 14 amino acids. The CDR3 reads CASSLTGLSTEAFF. In DNA, the CDR3 is TGCGCCAGCAGCTTGACAGGGCTGAGCACTGAAGCTTTCTTT.

The chain joins TRBV5-6 to TRBJ2-4; possible D gene TRBD2, 5 bases. Germline V gene data show CDR1 as SGHDT and CDR2 as YYEEEE. The CDR3 is 16 amino acids. Trimming shortened V by 2 bases and J by 0 bases, and 12 bases separated the two germline ends. The CDR3 DNA reads as TGTGCCAGCAGCTTTTTGGGGAGACTAGCCAAAAACATTCAGTACTTC. It is translated as CASSFLGRLAKNIQYF.

The rearrangement links TRBV5-1 to TRBJ1-4; no reliable D call. The CDR3 loop spans 14 amino acids. V was pared by 0 bases and J by 7 bases, with 10 bases between. Germline CDR1 is SGHRS and CDR2 is YFSETQ. This CDR3 is CASSLADSGEKLFF. CDR3 bases: TGCGCCAGCAGCTTGGCCGATAGCGGTGAAAAACTGTTTTTT.

J is TRBJ1-2 and V is TRBV27, with 9 bases that match TRBD1. The V gene end was trimmed by 0 bases and the J gene end by 7 bases; junction bases not matched to a gene: 9. Germline V gene data show CDR1 as MNHEY and CDR2 as SMNVEV (reference sequence). The CDR3 runs to 16 residues. The CDR3 DNA reads as TGTGCCAGCAGTTTATCGGGGGACAGGGAAAAGAGTGGCTACACCTTC. It translates to CASSLSGDREKSGYTF.

This chain joins TRBV11-2 and TRBJ2-7, with a tentative D call TRBD2 (6 bases). CDR3 length equals 15 residues. In germline, CDR1 is SGHAT, CDR2 FQNNGV. Trimming took off 7 bases at V and 1 base at J, with 17 bases between the two ends. DNA of the CDR3: TGTGCCAGCACCCGGCCCGGGACTCCTTCCTACGAGCAGTACTTC. This translates into CASTRPGTPSYEQYF.

This clone occurred once. Other DNA sequences in this specimen translate into the identical CDR3. J is TRBJ1-1 and V is TRBV11-2; D unclear. Germline V gene sequence: CDR1 SGHAT, CDR2 FQNNGV. CDR3 length: 11 amino acids. V lost 3 bases to trimming and J lost 2 bases, with 1 base between them. The CDR3 coding sequence is TGTGCCAGCAGCTTTAACACTGAAGCTTTCTTT. Its translation is CASSFNTEAFF.

This clone appeared a few times. V gene TRBV21-1 combines with J gene TRBJ2-7. TRBV21-1 is described as a pseudogene. The CDR3 runs to 8 residues. The CDR3 sequence is CASYEQYF. CDR3 nucleotides: TGTGCCAGCTACGAGCAGTACTTC.

The chain joins TRBV9 to TRBJ2-7; 9 bases agree with TRBD2. The trim removed 3 bases at V and 0 bases at J, leaving 16 bases unmatched. CDR3 length: 19 residues. Germline V gene lookup returns CDR1 SGDLS and CDR2 YYNGEE. The CDR3 region is CASSAGVAGARVSSYEQYF. DNA for the CDR3: TGTGCCAGCAGCGCCGGCGTAGCGGGAGCTCGGGTTAGCTCCTACGAGCAGTACTTC.

The chain employs TRBV6-6 and TRBJ2-7; 10 bases map to TRBD1. V was pared by 7 bases and J by 3 bases, with 9 bases of the junction left unmatched. Germline V gene data show CDR1 as MNHNY and CDR2 as SVGAGI (reference sequence). CDR3 size: 15 residues. As DNA, the CDR3 is TGTGCCAGCACACCCTGGAGGACAGGGGGCTACGAGCAGTACTTC. Translating it yields CASTPWRTGGYEQYF.

V and J are TRBV5-6 and TRBJ2-7; D uncertain. Germline V CDR1 and CDR2: SGHDT, YYEEEE. Trimming left V 1 base short and J 7 bases short, with 15 bases between. CDR3 size: 14 residues. CDR3: CASSLSPLPREQYF. CDR3 DNA sequence: TGTGCCAGCAGCTTGAGCCCCTTACCTAGGGAGCAGTACTTC.

This sequence joins TRBV6-6 and TRBJ1-1, with D perhaps matching TRBD1 (6 bases). Trimming removed 2 bases at V and 1 base at J, with 11 bases between. The germline V gene encodes CDR1 MNHNY and CDR2 SVGAGI (reference sequence). This CDR3 has 15 amino acids. This CDR3 is CASSYPGAKNTEAFF. CDR3 coding DNA: TGTGCCAGCAGTTACCCAGGGGCGAAGAACACTGAAGCTTTCTTT.

Comment on this clone: This specimen includes other DNA sequences encoding the same CDR3. The chain couples TRBV6-1 to TRBJ2-7; 12 nucleotides align to TRBD2. The CDR3 extends over 14 amino acids. Germline lookup yields CDR1 MNHNS and CDR2 SASEGT. V was pared by 7 bases and J by 1 base, with 2 bases of the junction left unmatched. The CDR3 protein is CASNLAGGSYEQYF. The CDR3 DNA follows: TGTGCCAGCAACCTAGCGGGAGGGTCCTACGAGCAGTACTTC.

CDR3 nucleotide sequence: TGTGCCAGCAGTTCTGCTGGACAGGGGGGCACTGAAGCTTTCTTT. Translated, it gives CASSSAGQGGTEAFF. This rearrangement joins TRBV6-5 to TRBJ1-1, with TRBD1 identical over 10 bases. Germline lookup yields CDR1 MNHEY and CDR2 SVGAGI. The ends lost 4 bases at V and 4 bases at J; junction bases unmatched: 6. This CDR3 has 15 residues.

The chain recombines TRBV29-1 with TRBJ1-4; D is unresolved. The CDR3 sequence is 14 residues long. V was clipped by 3 bases and J by 0 bases, with 8 bases between them. Germline values: CDR1 SQVTM, CDR2 ANQGSEA. The CDR3 nucleotides are TGCAGCGTTGAGGGAGATGCAACTAATGAAAAACTGTTTTTT. Protein: CSVEGDATNEKLFF.

This chain joins TRBV7-9 and TRBJ1-2; no clear D. Germline V gene sequence: CDR1 SEHNR, CDR2 FQNEAQ (reference sequence). This CDR3 is 15 amino acids long. The V and J ends lost 5 bases and 8 bases respectively, with 21 bases between them. For the CDR3, the DNA is TGTGCCAGCAGCGCGCCCCATTGGAGGAGCTGGGGCTACACCTTC. This sequence encodes CASSAPHWRSWGYTF.

V usage is TRBV6-1 and J usage is TRBJ1-5, with a possible D match to TRBD1 (5 bases). Trimming shortened V by 7 bases and J by 4 bases, and 14 bases separated the two germline ends. From germline, CDR1 is MNHNS and CDR2 SASEGT. CDR3 length: 14 residues. CDR3 residues: CASNSGFYNQPQHF. CDR3 bases: TGTGCCAGCAATTCAGGGTTCTATAATCAGCCCCAGCATTTT.

The chain recombines TRBV6-6 with TRBJ1-2; 7 nucleotides agree with TRBD1. The CDR3 is 13 amino acids. The J segment lost 2 bases and the V segment lost 6 bases, leaving 3 bases of the junction unmatched. Germline loops: CDR1 MNHNY, CDR2 SVGAGI (reference sequence). The CDR3 DNA reads as TGTGCCAGCAGGACAGGGCTGAACTATGGCTACACCTTC. It encodes CASRTGLNYGYTF.

The chain uses TRBV28 and TRBJ2-3; no clear D gene. CDR1 and CDR2 (germline): MDHEN, SYDVKM. The CDR3 totals 14 residues. With 5 bases removed from V and 4 bases from J, the gap between germline ends came to 13 bases. The CDR3, as DNA: TGTGCCAGCAGTCCTATAGCTGCCGCAGATACGCAGTATTTT. Encoded protein: CASSPIAAADTQYF.

The chain couples TRBV20-1 to TRBJ1-1, with D perhaps matching TRBD1 (6 bases). CDR1 and CDR2 (germline): DFQATT, SNEGSKA (reference sequence). The CDR3 runs 11 residues. The V end lost 2 bases, the J end lost 11 bases, and 12 bases lay between the germline ends. This CDR3 is CSARYRAGAFF. CDR3 nucleotide sequence: TGCAGTGCTAGATACAGGGCCGGGGCTTTCTTT.

The chain employs TRBV16 and TRBJ2-7; 8 nucleotides align to TRBD2. Germline lookup yields CDR1 KGHSY and CDR2 FQNENV. With 0 bases clipped from V and 4 bases from J, the junction kept 8 bases outside the gene matches. The CDR3 spans 16 residues. The CDR3, as DNA: TGTGCCAGCAGCCAATCCGCAGCTAGCGGGCGGTACGAGCAGTACTTC. It yields the protein CASSQSAASGRYEQYF.

V is TRBV6-5 and J is TRBJ2-5; D unclear. The V end lost 0 bases, the J end lost 6 bases, and 14 bases lay between the germline ends. Per the germline V gene, CDR1 is MNHEY and CDR2 is SVGAGI. This CDR3 region has 15 residues. The CDR3 reads CASSYSKGSLQTQYF. The DNA for the CDR3 is TGTGCCAGCAGTTACTCGAAGGGCAGTCTACAGACCCAGTACTTC.

Concerning this clone: Other DNA sequences of this sample code for an identical CDR3. V gene TRBV6-4 combines with J gene TRBJ2-7, with D possibly TRBD1 on 6 matching bases. Germline V gene data show CDR1 as MRHNA and CDR2 as SNTAGT. The CDR3 is 14 residues long. Trimming took 6 bases from V and 0 from J, leaving 12 bases between them. The CDR3 is CASRPDRSSYEQYF. The CDR3 DNA reads as TGTGCCAGCAGGCCTGACAGGAGCTCCTACGAGCAGTACTTC.

The V and J genes are TRBV18 and TRBJ1-4; no definite D call. The CDR3 consists of 13 residues. Looked up from germline, CDR1 is KGHSH and CDR2 is LQKENI. Trimming cost V 3 bases and J 7 bases, with 9 bases left between them. The CDR3 DNA sequence: TGTGCCAGCTCACCCGGGCAGCTTGAAAAACTGTTTTTT. Amino acids: CASSPGQLEKLFF. Complete variable domain (other parts from reference TRBV18 and TRBJ1-4): NAGVMQNPRHLVRRRGQEARLRCSPMKGHSHVYWYRQLPEEGLKFMVYLQKENIIDESGMPKERFSAEFPKEGPSILRIQQVVRGDSAAYFCASSPGQLEKLFFGSGTQLSVL.

V is TRBV7-3 and J is TRBJ2-1; the D gene is possibly TRBD1 (5 bases). The CDR3 is made up of 14 amino acids. V dropped 5 bases and J dropped 5 bases, with 13 bases sitting between them. CDR1 is SGHTA, CDR2 FQGTGA, per germline. CDR3 nucleotide sequence: TGTGCCAGCAGCCAGAGAGCAGGGAACAATGAGCAGTTCTTC. It encodes CASSQRAGNNEQFF. The whole variable domain, remainder taken from reference TRBV7-3 and TRBJ2-1, is GAGVSQTPSNKVTEKGKYVELRCDPISGHTALYWYRQSLGQGPEFLIYFQGTGAADDSGLPNDRFFAVRPEGSVSTLKIQRTERGDSAVYLCASSQRAGNNEQFFGPGTRLTVL.

The rearrangement joins TRBV20-1 to TRBJ2-4; no reliable D call. V was pared by 6 bases and J by 2 bases, with 5 bases between. The CDR3 extends over 11 amino acids. Germline loops: CDR1 DFQATT, CDR2 SNEGSKA (reference sequence). The CDR3 loop reads CSAASKNIQYF. For the CDR3, the DNA is TGCAGTGCGGCCTCCAAAAACATTCAGTACTTC.